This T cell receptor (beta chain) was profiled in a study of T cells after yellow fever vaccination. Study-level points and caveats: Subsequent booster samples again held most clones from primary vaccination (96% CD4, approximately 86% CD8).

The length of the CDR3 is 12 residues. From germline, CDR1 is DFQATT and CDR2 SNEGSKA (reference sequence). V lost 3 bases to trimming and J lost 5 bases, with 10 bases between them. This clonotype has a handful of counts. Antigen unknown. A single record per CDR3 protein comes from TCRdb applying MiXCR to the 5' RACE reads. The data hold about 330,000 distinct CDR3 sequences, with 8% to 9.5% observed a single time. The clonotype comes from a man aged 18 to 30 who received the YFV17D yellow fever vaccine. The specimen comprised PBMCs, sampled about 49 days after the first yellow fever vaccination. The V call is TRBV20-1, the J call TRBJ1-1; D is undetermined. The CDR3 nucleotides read TGCAGTGCTAGCGAAGGAGGAACTGAAGCTTTCTTT. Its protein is CSASEGGTEAFF.